The 13 T cell receptor beta chains presented below share a single source sample, sequenced in a study of T cell responses to AZD1222 COVID-19 vaccine. The method was immunoSEQ multiplex PCR; TCRdb's version includes in-frame clones alone and lacks a portion of them. The sample includes 30,000 to 40,000 clones, 70% to 80% of them seen just once. The specimen comprised peripheral blood, sampled 28 days after the second AZD1222 dose. Receptor source: an adult who received the AZD1222 COVID-19 vaccine.

The rearrangement uses TRBV4-3 and TRBJ1-3; D is unclear. Germline values: CDR1 LGHNA, CDR2 YSLEER. The CDR3 extends over 17 amino acids. V lost 2 bases, J lost 0 bases, and 14 bases lay in between. CDR3 coding DNA: TGCGCCAGCAGCCAAAACCCGCGCGGAACCTCTGGAAACACCATATATTTT. Amino acids: CASSQNPRGTSGNTIYF.

V gene TRBV5-4 combines with J gene TRBJ2-2; perhaps TRBD2 as D (5 bases). Germline V gene data show CDR1 as SGHNT and CDR2 as YYREEE (reference sequence). The CDR3 consists of 15 residues. V was pared by 0 bases and J by 4 bases, with 10 bases between. The CDR3 nucleotides are TGTGCCAGCAGCTTGGACCTAGCCAGCACCGGGGAGCTGTTTTTT. Translating gives CASSLDLASTGELFF.

A single count supports this clone. The CDR3 DNA reads TGTGCCAGCAGTTACCCTAAGACAGGGTCACAGCCCCAGCATTTT. Amino acid sequence: CASSYPKTGSQPQHF. This chain uses TRBV6-2 or TRBV6-3 with TRBJ1-5; 7 bases align to TRBD1. The V gene's germline CDR1 is MNHEY and CDR2 SVGEGT. V lost 2 bases to trimming and J lost 7 bases; unmatched junction nucleotides: 8. The CDR3 spans 15 residues.

This clone was picked up one time. The CDR3 bases are TGCGCCAGCAGCTTGTCGCAGGGGTCAGATACGCAGTATTTT. Amino acids: CASSLSQGSDTQYF. This rearrangement joins TRBV5-1 to TRBJ2-3; D is possibly TRBD1 (6 bases). V shed 1 base and J shed 4 bases, with 10 bases lying between them. The CDR3 consists of 14 residues. Germline V CDR1 and CDR2: SGHRS, YFSETQ.

In its sample, this clone was seen a few times. The V gene is TRBV6-5, the J gene TRBJ2-6, with D unclear. V lost 8 bases to trimming and J lost 4 bases, with 9 bases between them. CDR3 size: 13 residues. CDR1 and CDR2 (germline): MNHEY, SVGAGI. CDR3 nucleotides: TGTGCCAGCCGGGTTGTCGGGGCCAACGTCCTGACTTTC. Its translation: CASRVVGANVLTF.

The genes are TRBV5-1 and TRBJ2-1; 9 bases line up with TRBD1. The CDR3 has 16 amino acids. Per germline, CDR1 SGHRS and CDR2 YFSETQ. Trimming took 1 base from V and 9 from J; bases not matched to a gene: 11. CDR3 region: CASSLRGQGTAGEQFF. In DNA form, the CDR3 reads TGCGCCAGCAGCTTGAGGGGACAGGGAACGGCTGGTGAGCAGTTCTTC.

CDR3 protein: CASGMGGLETQYF. In nucleotides, the CDR3 is TGTGCCAGCGGGATGGGGGGCTTAGAGACCCAGTACTTC. The V and J genes are TRBV6-5 and TRBJ2-5; possibly TRBD1 or TRBD2 for D (6 bases each). The germline V gene encodes CDR1 MNHEY and CDR2 SVGAGI. The CDR3 runs to 13 residues. V was shortened by 8 bases and J by 4 bases, with 14 bases between the two germline ends.

The chain recombines TRBV4-1 with TRBJ2-7; 8 positions match TRBD2. CDR1 and CDR2 from the germline V gene are MGHRA and YSYEKL. The CDR3 extends over 14 amino acids. J gave up 5 bases and V 1 base, and 4 bases lay outside the gene matches. The CDR3 region is CASSQVGGGHEQYF. The CDR3 nucleotides read TGCGCCAGCAGCCAAGTAGGCGGGGGGCACGAGCAGTACTTC.

The chain uses TRBV19 and TRBJ1-3; D perhaps matches TRBD1 (5 bases). Trimming cost V 6 bases and J 0 bases, with 12 bases left between them. Germline CDR1 is LNHDA and CDR2 is SQIVND (reference sequence). The CDR3 runs 15 residues. The CDR3 reads CASSHLQGSGNTIYF. As DNA, the CDR3 is TGTGCCAGTAGCCATCTTCAGGGCTCTGGAAACACCATATATTTT. The whole variable domain, remainder taken from reference TRBV19 and TRBJ1-3, is DGGITQSPKYLFRKEGQNVTLSCEQNLNHDAMYWYRQDPGQGLRLIYYSQIVNDFQKGDIAEGYSVSREKKESFPLTVTSAQKNPTAFYLCASSHLQGSGNTIYFGEGSWLTVV.

The chain recombines TRBV7-2 with TRBJ2-4; 8 positions agree with TRBD1. The germline CDR1 and CDR2 sequences are SGHTA and FQGNSA. The V segment lost 4 bases and the J segment 1 base; nucleotides outside the gene matches: 12. This CDR3 region has 18 residues. The CDR3, as DNA: TGTGCCAGCAGCTCGCCTACCTCAGGGGGCCGGGCCAAAAACATTCAGTACTTC. It encodes CASSSPTSGGRAKNIQYF.

This clone has a single count. The chain couples TRBV5-1 to TRBJ2-2; 15 bases agree with TRBD2. J lost 6 bases, V lost 3 bases, and 3 bases had no gene match. CDR3 size: 16 residues. In germline, CDR1 is SGHRS, CDR2 YFSETQ. The CDR3 loop is CASSSRTSGGAGELFF. The CDR3 region has the DNA TGCGCCAGCAGCTCCAGGACTAGCGGGGGGGCCGGGGAGCTGTTTTTT.

J is TRBJ1-5 and V is TRBV6-6; D ambiguous. V was pared by 2 bases and J by 5 bases, with 4 bases between. Germline assignment: CDR1 MNHNY and CDR2 SVGAGI (reference sequence). The CDR3 extends over 12 amino acids. CDR3 region: CASSYRDQPQHF. The CDR3 DNA is TGTGCCAGCAGTTACCGGGATCAGCCCCAGCATTTT.

This rearrangement joins TRBV5-4 to TRBJ2-2, with D maybe TRBD2 (5 bases). CDR3 length: 14 amino acids. The germline gives CDR1 SGHNT, CDR2 YYREEE (reference sequence). V was clipped by 1 base and J by 3 bases, with 7 bases between them. CDR3: CASSLRADTGELFF. The CDR3 bases are TGTGCCAGCAGCTTGCGAGCGGACACCGGGGAGCTGTTTTTT.